Listed below are T cell receptor beta chains from one sample, sequenced in a study of OX40 agonist ivuxolimab in advanced cancers. The table came from immunoSEQ multiplex PCR; TCRdb's copy has only in-frame clones and leaves some out. Seen here are more than 50,000 clones, roughly nine tenths observed once, and the top ten hold around an eighth. Sequences were derived from CD4+ or CD8+ T cells sorted from blood, sampled in a trial of the OX40 agonist ivuxolimab. The source of these receptors is an adult with an advanced solid tumor such as melanoma, head and neck, liver or kidney cancer. CDR3s include the opening cysteine and the closing phenylalanine or tryptophan. The order of the fields is D gene, J gene, clone size, CDR3 length, V gene, CDR3 DNA, CDR3 protein. The D gene is left open where the match is weak. Clone size is given for some rows only: seen once, a few or many times, or a class if the clone is expanded.

D gene: NA
J gene: TRBJ2-2
clone size: NA
CDR3 length: 16
V gene: TRBV2
CDR3 DNA: TGTGCCAGCAGTGAAGAGAGTTTATCGAACACCGGGGAGCTGTTTTTT
CDR3 protein: CASSEESLSNTGELFF

D gene: TRBD2
J gene: TRBJ2-3
clone size: once
CDR3 length: 15
V gene: TRBV6-5
CDR3 DNA: TGTGCCAGCAGAGAACATGGGGCAGCGGGAGGTACGCAGTATTTT
CDR3 protein: CASREHGAAGGTQYF

D gene: NA
J gene: TRBJ2-7
clone size: once
CDR3 length: 14
V gene: TRBV7-2
CDR3 DNA: TGTGCCAGCAGCTTCCCCTGGGCCCCCCCAAGGCAGTACTTC
CDR3 protein: CASSFPWAPPRQYF

D gene: NA
J gene: TRBJ2-5
clone size: NA
CDR3 length: 16
V gene: TRBV7-2
CDR3 DNA: TGTGCCAGCAGTTTCGGAACGGGAGCAATAATGGGGACCCAGTACTTC
CDR3 protein: CASSFGTGAIMGTQYF

D gene: NA
J gene: TRBJ2-4
clone size: NA
CDR3 length: 18
V gene: TRBV2
CDR3 DNA: TGTGCCAGCAGTGAAGGAGGGTCGGGGGATTTAGCCAAAAACATTCAGTACTTC
CDR3 protein: CASSEGGSGDLAKNIQYF

D gene: TRBD2
J gene: TRBJ2-3
clone size: NA
CDR3 length: 15
V gene: TRBV5-5
CDR3 DNA: TGTGCCAGCAGTGGACTAGGTCTACACACAGATACGCAGTATTTT
CDR3 protein: CASSGLGLHTDTQYF

D gene: NA
J gene: TRBJ2-2
clone size: NA
CDR3 length: 14
V gene: TRBV7-9
CDR3 DNA: TGTGCCACCTCGAAGGGGGGCGGCACCGGGGAGCTGTTTTTT
CDR3 protein: CATSKGGGTGELFF

D gene: TRBD1
J gene: TRBJ2-7
clone size: NA
CDR3 length: 14
V gene: TRBV4-2
CDR3 DNA: TGTGCCAGCAGCCAACCGGGACAGGGTTACGAGCAGTACTTC
CDR3 protein: CASSQPGQGYEQYF

D gene: TRBD2
J gene: TRBJ2-1
clone size: NA
CDR3 length: 14
V gene: TRBV19
CDR3 DNA: TGTGCCAGTAGTACTAGCGGGGGCTACAATGAGCAGTTCTTC
CDR3 protein: CASSTSGGYNEQFF

D gene: NA
J gene: TRBJ1-1
clone size: NA
CDR3 length: 14
V gene: TRBV6-6
CDR3 DNA: TGTGCCAGCAGTCTTCATACACAATACACTGAAGCTTTCTTT
CDR3 protein: CASSLHTQYTEAFF

D gene: NA
J gene: TRBJ2-5
clone size: NA
CDR3 length: 16
V gene: TRBV5-1
CDR3 DNA: TGCGCCAGCAGCCGAAATGCGGGACAGCTTCAAGAGACCCAGTACTTC
CDR3 protein: CASSRNAGQLQETQYF

D gene: NA
J gene: TRBJ1-2
clone size: NA
CDR3 length: 11
V gene: TRBV2
CDR3 DNA: TGTGCCAGCAGTGAGTCGCGGAAAAGCACCTTC
CDR3 protein: CASSESRKSTF

D gene: NA
J gene: TRBJ2-7
clone size: NA
CDR3 length: 13
V gene: TRBV7-9
CDR3 DNA: TGTGCCAGCAGCCCCCGGGACCCCCAGGAGCAGTACTTC
CDR3 protein: CASSPRDPQEQYF

D gene: NA
J gene: TRBJ2-3
clone size: NA
CDR3 length: 16
V gene: TRBV28
CDR3 DNA: TGTGCCAGCGCCCCTGTCGGGACGGGGAGCACAGATACGCAGTATTTT
CDR3 protein: CASAPVGTGSTDTQYF

D gene: NA
J gene: TRBJ1-3
clone size: NA
CDR3 length: 13
V gene: TRBV6-6
CDR3 DNA: TGTGCCAGCAGACTTACCCGGGGAAACACCATATATTTT
CDR3 protein: CASRLTRGNTIYF

D gene: TRBD2
J gene: TRBJ2-7
clone size: NA
CDR3 length: 17
V gene: TRBV18
CDR3 DNA: TGTGCCAGCTCACCACTTAGCGGGAGGGGTCAGAGGTACGAGCAGTACTTC
CDR3 protein: CASSPLSGRGQRYEQYF

D gene: TRBD1
J gene: TRBJ2-5
clone size: NA
CDR3 length: 16
V gene: TRBV14
CDR3 DNA: TGTGCCAGCAGCCAAGACCTGGGGACAGGGGGAGAGACCCAGTACTTC
CDR3 protein: CASSQDLGTGGETQYF

D gene: NA
J gene: TRBJ2-7
clone size: NA
CDR3 length: 20
V gene: TRBV4-2
CDR3 DNA: TGTGCCAGCAGCCAAGATCGGGCCACTAGCCAGATGGGGGGGCTCTACGAGCAGTACTTC
CDR3 protein: CASSQDRATSQMGGLYEQYF

D gene: NA
J gene: TRBJ2-7
clone size: NA
CDR3 length: 13
V gene: TRBV5-1
CDR3 DNA: TGCGCCAGCAGCTTGGTGGCAAGTTACGAGCAGTACTTC
CDR3 protein: CASSLVASYEQYF

D gene: TRBD1
J gene: TRBJ1-3
clone size: NA
CDR3 length: 16
V gene: TRBV4-1
CDR3 DNA: TGCGCCAGCAGCCAAGGACAGGGGGCGACTGGAAACACCATATATTTT
CDR3 protein: CASSQGQGATGNTIYF

D gene: NA
J gene: TRBJ2-7
clone size: NA
CDR3 length: 14
V gene: TRBV6-6
CDR3 DNA: TGTGCCAGCAGTTACTCAGCCCTCTCCTACGAGCAGTACTTC
CDR3 protein: CASSYSALSYEQYF

D gene: NA
J gene: TRBJ2-5
clone size: NA
CDR3 length: 13
V gene: TRBV7-2
CDR3 DNA: TGTGCCAGCAGCCTCGATCGTCTGGCGACCCAGTACTTC
CDR3 protein: CASSLDRLATQYF

D gene: NA
J gene: TRBJ2-6
clone size: NA
CDR3 length: 15
V gene: TRBV28
CDR3 DNA: TGTGCCAGCAGGAGGGCGTTTTCTGGGGCCAACGTCCTGACTTTC
CDR3 protein: CASRRAFSGANVLTF

D gene: NA
J gene: TRBJ2-1
clone size: NA
CDR3 length: 14
V gene: TRBV6-5
CDR3 DNA: TGTGCCAGCAGTTACGCCAGGTGGGCCAATGAGCAGTTCTTC
CDR3 protein: CASSYARWANEQFF

D gene: NA
J gene: TRBJ1-1
clone size: NA
CDR3 length: 14
V gene: TRBV28
CDR3 DNA: TGTGCCAGCAGACGCAAGGTCCCACCCGGAAAAGCTTTCTTT
CDR3 protein: CASRRKVPPGKAFF

D gene: NA
J gene: TRBJ2-5
clone size: NA
CDR3 length: 13
V gene: TRBV29-1
CDR3 DNA: TGCAGCGTTGAAGATCTGAGGCGAGAGACCCAGTACTTC
CDR3 protein: CSVEDLRRETQYF

D gene: NA
J gene: TRBJ1-2
clone size: NA
CDR3 length: 14
V gene: TRBV5-1
CDR3 DNA: TGCGCCAGCAGCCCTGGGGAGGCCGGAGATGGCTACACCTTC
CDR3 protein: CASSPGEAGDGYTF

D gene: TRBD2
J gene: TRBJ2-2
clone size: NA
CDR3 length: 16
V gene: TRBV7-3
CDR3 DNA: TGTGCCAGCAGCTTAGGAACAGCGGGACTCACCGGGGAGCTGTTTTTT
CDR3 protein: CASSLGTAGLTGELFF

D gene: TRBD1
J gene: TRBJ1-4
clone size: NA
CDR3 length: 16
V gene: TRBV9
CDR3 DNA: TGTGCCAGCAGCTTACAGACAGGGGAATGGGGAGAAAAACTGTTTTTT
CDR3 protein: CASSLQTGEWGEKLFF

D gene: TRBD1
J gene: TRBJ1-5
clone size: NA
CDR3 length: 14
V gene: TRBV18
CDR3 DNA: TGTGCCAGCTCGGAGGGACAGGGTGATCAGCCCCAGCATTTT
CDR3 protein: CASSEGQGDQPQHF

D gene: NA
J gene: TRBJ1-2
clone size: NA
CDR3 length: 13
V gene: TRBV7-2
CDR3 DNA: TGTGCCAGCAGCCGGGGCCCTACGGAAGGCTACACCTTC
CDR3 protein: CASSRGPTEGYTF

D gene: TRBD2
J gene: TRBJ2-1
clone size: NA
CDR3 length: 18
V gene: TRBV9
CDR3 DNA: TGTGCCAGCAGCGTAGATCGGACTAGCGGGAGGGCCTACAATGAGCAGTTCTTC
CDR3 protein: CASSVDRTSGRAYNEQFF

D gene: TRBD2
J gene: TRBJ2-1
clone size: once
CDR3 length: 14
V gene: TRBV9
CDR3 DNA: TGTGCCAGCAGCGCTAGCGGGAGCTACAATGAGCAGTTCTTC
CDR3 protein: CASSASGSYNEQFF

D gene: TRBD1
J gene: TRBJ2-2
clone size: NA
CDR3 length: 15
V gene: TRBV2
CDR3 DNA: TGTGCCAGCAGTGACAGGGGGCGAGGAACCGGGGAGCTGTTTTTT
CDR3 protein: CASSDRGRGTGELFF

D gene: NA
J gene: TRBJ2-7
clone size: NA
CDR3 length: 13
V gene: TRBV5-6
CDR3 DNA: TGTGCCAGCAGCCCCGGGACTCCTTACGAGCAGTACTTC
CDR3 protein: CASSPGTPYEQYF

D gene: NA
J gene: TRBJ1-1
clone size: NA
CDR3 length: 15
V gene: TRBV18
CDR3 DNA: TGTGCCAGCTCACCCCTGGTGGACGCGAACACTGAAGCTTTCTTT
CDR3 protein: CASSPLVDANTEAFF

D gene: TRBD1
J gene: TRBJ1-2
clone size: NA
CDR3 length: 13
V gene: TRBV18
CDR3 DNA: TGTGCCAGCTCACGGACCGACAGGGGCGGCTACACCTTC
CDR3 protein: CASSRTDRGGYTF

D gene: NA
J gene: TRBJ1-6
clone size: NA
CDR3 length: 16
V gene: TRBV11-1
CDR3 DNA: TGTGCCAGCAGCCTAGCTGACGGTTACTATAATTCACCCCTCCACTTT
CDR3 protein: CASSLADGYYNSPLHF

D gene: TRBD2
J gene: TRBJ2-3
clone size: NA
CDR3 length: 15
V gene: TRBV5-4
CDR3 DNA: TGTGCCAGCAGGCCCGGGACTAGCTCCACAGATACGCAGTATTTT
CDR3 protein: CASRPGTSSTDTQYF

D gene: NA
J gene: TRBJ1-4
clone size: NA
CDR3 length: 12
V gene: TRBV6-1
CDR3 DNA: TGTGCCAGCAGTGAACTTCATGAAAAACTGTTTTTT
CDR3 protein: CASSELHEKLFF

D gene: TRBD2
J gene: TRBJ2-7
clone size: few
CDR3 length: 13
V gene: TRBV29-1
CDR3 DNA: TGCAGCGTGACAGCGGGGATCCCCTACGAGCAGTACTTC
CDR3 protein: CSVTAGIPYEQYF

D gene: NA
J gene: TRBJ1-1
clone size: NA
CDR3 length: 14
V gene: TRBV19
CDR3 DNA: TGTGCCAGTAGTCCAGGACGGGGTTGGACTGAAGCTTTCTTT
CDR3 protein: CASSPGRGWTEAFF

D gene: NA
J gene: TRBJ2-7
clone size: NA
CDR3 length: 17
V gene: TRBV11-3
CDR3 DNA: TGTGCCAGCAGCCCTCCAGGGGGGCGGGGGAGCTCCTACGAGCAGTACTTC
CDR3 protein: CASSPPGGRGSSYEQYF

D gene: TRBD1
J gene: TRBJ2-7
clone size: NA
CDR3 length: 14
V gene: TRBV6-4
CDR3 DNA: TGTGCCATCACCGCGGGACAGGGTTCCTACGAGCAGTACTTC
CDR3 protein: CAITAGQGSYEQYF

D gene: NA
J gene: TRBJ1-5
clone size: once
CDR3 length: 12
V gene: TRBV6-5
CDR3 DNA: TGTGCCAGCAGTTGGGTGATGACTCCCCAGCATTTT
CDR3 protein: CASSWVMTPQHF

D gene: TRBD2
J gene: TRBJ2-5
clone size: NA
CDR3 length: 17
V gene: TRBV5-4
CDR3 DNA: TGTGCCAGCAGCTCCGCTCAATCGCGGGGGGGCGTAGAGACCCAGTACTTC
CDR3 protein: CASSSAQSRGGVETQYF

D gene: TRBD2
J gene: TRBJ2-5
clone size: NA
CDR3 length: 18
V gene: TRBV7-9
CDR3 DNA: TGTGCCAGCAGCTTAAACTTGGGGGGACTAGCGGGGGCCGAGACCCAGTACTTC
CDR3 protein: CASSLNLGGLAGAETQYF

D gene: TRBD2
J gene: TRBJ2-1
clone size: NA
CDR3 length: 18
V gene: TRBV5-6
CDR3 DNA: TGTGCCAGCAGCTTGGCTAGGCTAGCGGGAGACAGGGCACATGAGCAGTTCTTC
CDR3 protein: CASSLARLAGDRAHEQFF

D gene: NA
J gene: TRBJ2-7
clone size: NA
CDR3 length: 12
V gene: TRBV6-5
CDR3 DNA: TGTGCCAGCAGCCGGACCTTTTACGAGCAGTACTTC
CDR3 protein: CASSRTFYEQYF

D gene: NA
J gene: TRBJ1-1
clone size: NA
CDR3 length: 11
V gene: TRBV20-1
CDR3 DNA: TGCAGTGCTACCACCCACACTGAAGCTTTCTTT
CDR3 protein: CSATTHTEAFF

D gene: NA
J gene: TRBJ1-1
clone size: NA
CDR3 length: 13
V gene: TRBV29-1
CDR3 DNA: TGCAGCGTTTTTTTGACCTTGAACACTGAAGCTTTCTTT
CDR3 protein: CSVFLTLNTEAFF

D gene: NA
J gene: TRBJ2-7
clone size: few
CDR3 length: 16
V gene: TRBV7-6
CDR3 DNA: TGTGCCAGCAGCCGCCGGAGGGGCGCTTCCCCCTACGAGCAGTACTTC
CDR3 protein: CASSRRRGASPYEQYF

D gene: TRBD1
J gene: TRBJ2-6
clone size: NA
CDR3 length: 18
V gene: TRBV10-2
CDR3 DNA: TGCGCCAGCAGTGAAGCGGGACAGGGGGCGCCGGGGGCCAACGTCCTGACTTTC
CDR3 protein: CASSEAGQGAPGANVLTF

D gene: TRBD1
J gene: TRBJ2-1
clone size: NA
CDR3 length: 16
V gene: TRBV27
CDR3 DNA: TGTGCCAGCAGCCCCCTGAGGGGGCACCCAGACAATGAGCAGTTCTTC
CDR3 protein: CASSPLRGHPDNEQFF

D gene: NA
J gene: TRBJ1-1
clone size: NA
CDR3 length: 14
V gene: TRBV6-5
CDR3 DNA: TGTGCCAGCAGTTACTCCTCTCATCGGACTGAAGCTTTCTTT
CDR3 protein: CASSYSSHRTEAFF

D gene: NA
J gene: TRBJ2-3
clone size: NA
CDR3 length: 15
V gene: TRBV28
CDR3 DNA: TGTGCCAGCAGTTTACCCACAGGGAGTGCGGATACGCAGTATTTT
CDR3 protein: CASSLPTGSADTQYF

D gene: NA
J gene: TRBJ1-1
clone size: NA
CDR3 length: 12
V gene: TRBV6-5
CDR3 DNA: TGTGCCAGCAGTTACTCGGAAGGTGAAGCTTTCTTT
CDR3 protein: CASSYSEGEAFF

D gene: NA
J gene: TRBJ1-1
clone size: NA
CDR3 length: 13
V gene: TRBV7-9
CDR3 DNA: TGTGCCAGCAGCTTAGTTACCGACACTGAAGCTTTCTTT
CDR3 protein: CASSLVTDTEAFF

D gene: TRBD2
J gene: TRBJ2-7
clone size: NA
CDR3 length: 14
V gene: TRBV7-3
CDR3 DNA: TGTGCCAGCAGCCCCGGGACTAGCCATTACGAGCAGTACTTC
CDR3 protein: CASSPGTSHYEQYF